The 24 T cell receptor beta chains given below trace back to one sample, sequenced in a study of blood T cells in healthy people across ages (dated by TCRdb to 2013 to 2016). The protocol used for the library was 5' RACE. TCRdb names Illumina HiSeq 2500 as the instrument used. A second about 6 to 11 cycle PCR used a sample-barcoded 5' primer and a J-beta primer mix. The raw public data were reprocessed by TCRdb itself: fastp quality trimming at Q25, MiXCR clonotype calling, in-frame beta chains only. CDR3 protein sequences are deduplicated, and each keeps its most common genes and DNA. For this sample there are some 560,000 distinct CDR3 sequences; about a quarter appear just once. About 3.3% of the sample is taken by the ten largest. This same sample was also taken into another study, of T cells of mothers and their children.

Input material: blood. The receptors shown here come from a boy younger than 10 in good health.

The J gene is TRBJ2-5, the V gene TRBV7-2, with TRBD2 identical over 7 bases. The J call is doubtful: the DNA matches TRBJ2-1 better. The CDR3 contains 16 residues. Germline CDR1 is SGHTA and CDR2 is FQGNSA. The CDR3 nucleotides are TGTGCCAGCAGCTTAGTGGGCGGGAGAGGGAACAATGAGCAGTTCTTC. Translation: CASSLVGGRGNNEQFF.

This clonotype was observed a handful of times. V is TRBV9 and J is TRBJ2-1; D is undetermined. Trimming removed 0 bases from V and 1 base from J, with 11 bases in between. Germline values: CDR1 SGDLS, CDR2 YYNGEE. The CDR3 totals 16 residues. CDR3 in amino acids: CASSVDTEPSYNEQFF. In DNA form, the CDR3 reads TGTGCCAGCAGCGTAGATACAGAACCATCCTACAATGAGCAGTTCTTC.

V gene TRBV5-5 combines with J gene TRBJ1-1; TRBD1 agrees at 11 bases. Germline CDR1 and CDR2: SGHKS and YYEKEE (reference sequence). V lost 4 bases and J lost 6; bases outside the gene matches: 5. The CDR3 sequence is 14 residues long. CDR3 coding DNA: TGTGCCAGCAGCGGGGACAGGGGGTACCCTGAAGCTTTCTTT. The encoded protein is CASSGDRGYPEAFF.

A few counts support this clonotype. The rearrangement joins TRBV5-6 to TRBJ2-5; 10 nucleotides align to TRBD2. Germline lookup yields CDR1 SGHDT and CDR2 YYEEEE. This CDR3 contains 17 residues. V was pared by 1 base and J by 2 bases, with 8 bases of the junction left unmatched. In DNA form, the CDR3 reads TGTGCCAGCAGCTTGTCTAGCGGGAGAAGTCGGCAAGAGACCCAGTACTTC. Translated: CASSLSSGRSRQETQYF.

This clonotype was recorded a few times. J is TRBJ2-7 and V is TRBV21-1; the table's D call TRBD2 went unverified against the DNA. TRBV21-1 is tagged as a pseudogene. The CDR3 sequence is 15 residues long. The CDR3 DNA is TGTGCCAGCATCCGCCTGGTAGCGCAACCCTACGAGCAGTACTTC. This gives the protein CASIRLVAQPYEQYF.

J is TRBJ2-2 and V is TRBV5-1; no reliable D call. This CDR3 spans 16 amino acids. V was trimmed by 4 bases and J by 4 bases, leaving 17 bases between them. Germline CDR1 and CDR2: SGHRS and YFSETQ. The CDR3 coding sequence is TGCGCCAGCAGCAGCTCGCTTGGGCTAAGCACCGGGGAGCTGTTTTTT. Translation gives CASSSSLGLSTGELFF.

The V call is TRBV19, the J call TRBJ1-5; D may be TRBD1 (6 bases). CDR1 is LNHDA, CDR2 SQIVND, per germline (reference sequence). The CDR3 runs to 14 residues. V dropped 6 bases and J dropped 4 bases, with 13 bases sitting between them. The CDR3 sequence is CASSLGQRNQPQHF. DNA for the CDR3: TGTGCCAGTAGCCTGGGACAACGAAATCAGCCCCAGCATTTT. Full variable domain (rest looked up from reference TRBV19 and TRBJ1-5): DGGITQSPKYLFRKEGQNVTLSCEQNLNHDAMYWYRQDPGQGLRLIYYSQIVNDFQKGDIAEGYSVSREKKESFPLTVTSAQKNPTAFYLCASSLGQRNQPQHFGDGTRLSIL.

The chain recombines TRBV5-1 with TRBJ2-1; 8 nucleotides align to TRBD2. The J segment lost 7 bases and the V segment lost 7 bases, leaving 7 bases of the junction unmatched. The CDR3 covers 13 residues. Per the germline V gene, CDR1 is SGHRS and CDR2 is YFSETQ. The CDR3 is CASSGLAFNEQFF. Here the CDR3 DNA reads TGCGCCAGCTCCGGACTAGCTTTTAATGAGCAGTTCTTC.

This clonotype was seen only a few times. This rearrangement joins TRBV7-9 to TRBJ1-2, with 8 bases fitting TRBD1. From germline, CDR1 is SEHNR and CDR2 FQNEAQ (reference sequence). V lost 6 bases to trimming and J lost 0 bases; unmatched junction nucleotides: 3. This CDR3 is 14 amino acids long. CDR3 residues: CASSSTGANYGYTF. CDR3 sequence (DNA): TGTGCCAGCAGTTCGACAGGGGCTAACTATGGCTACACCTTC.

The chain carries TRBV5-5 and TRBJ2-1, with TRBD2 as a possible D gene (8 bases). From germline, CDR1 is SGHKS and CDR2 YYEKEE (reference sequence). The CDR3 spans 16 residues. With 4 bases removed from V and 0 bases from J, the gap between germline ends came to 14 bases. CDR3 sequence (DNA): TGTGCCAGCAGCCGTAGCGGGGACAGCTCCTACAATGAGCAGTTCTTC. Residues: CASSRSGDSSYNEQFF. The full variable domain, in which reference TRBV5-5 and TRBJ2-1 provide the parts outside the CDR3, is DAGVTQSPTHLIKTRGQQVTLRCSPISGHKSVSWYQQVLGQGPQFIFQYYEKEERGRGNFPDRFSARQFPNYSSELNVNALLLGDSALYLCASSRSGDSSYNEQFFGPGTRLTVL.

V is TRBV4-2 and J is TRBJ2-7, with 10 bases that match TRBD2. The CDR3 runs 16 residues. Germline CDR1 reads LGHNA; CDR2 reads YNFKEQ. With 2 bases clipped from V and 5 bases from J, the junction kept 9 bases outside the gene matches. CDR3 residues: CASSQHPSGRPDEQYF. The CDR3 nucleotides are TGTGCCAGCAGCCAACATCCTAGCGGGAGACCCGACGAGCAGTACTTC.

This clonotype was observed a few times. The chain recombines TRBV7-9 with TRBJ2-1; 8 nucleotides match TRBD2. This CDR3 region has 17 residues. In germline, CDR1 is SEHNR, CDR2 FQNEAQ (reference sequence). V lost 1 base and J lost 8; bases outside the gene matches: 13. The CDR3 is CASSLGPSGGRRDEQFF. In DNA form, the CDR3 reads TGTGCCAGCAGCTTAGGTCCGAGTGGCGGGAGGAGAGATGAGCAGTTCTTC.

This rearrangement joins TRBV20-1 to TRBJ2-5; 7 nucleotides agree with TRBD1. The J call may not be correct, given that the DNA end is closer to TRBJ2-7. The CDR3 has 13 amino acids. Germline lookup yields CDR1 DFQATT and CDR2 SNEGSKA (reference sequence). The CDR3 DNA follows: TGCAGTGCTACCCGGGACAGCTCCTACGAGCAGTACTTC. Encoded protein: CSATRDSSYEQYF.

This clonotype was picked up a small number of times. The rearrangement links TRBV2 to TRBJ2-1; D might be TRBD1 or TRBD2, each matching 5 bases. The end of the DNA aligns better with TRBJ2-7, so the J call may be wrong. Looked up from germline, CDR1 is SNHLY and CDR2 is FYNNEI. The CDR3 loop spans 15 amino acids. The CDR3 DNA reads as TGTGCCAGCAGCTCTACCGGGACGCCCAACTACGAGCAGTACTTC. Translation gives CASSSTGTPNYEQYF.

This clonotype has more than one count but fewer than ten. CDR3 in DNA: TGTGCCAGCAGCCCACATACCGGTAATGAAAAACTGTTTTTT. Amino acid sequence: CASSPHTGNEKLFF. The chain joins TRBV14 to TRBJ1-4; no reliable D call. V lost 4 bases and J 4 bases, leaving 10 bases between the germline ends. This CDR3 contains 14 residues. Germline V gene lookup returns CDR1 SGHDN and CDR2 FVKESK.

The V and J genes are TRBV20-1 and TRBJ2-6; the D gene is possibly TRBD1 (5 bases). The V end lost 3 bases, the J end lost 4 bases, and 13 bases lay between the germline ends. Germline V gives CDR1 DFQATT, CDR2 SNEGSKA (reference sequence). CDR3 length equals 15 residues. CDR3 in DNA: TGCAGTGCTAGGGCAGGGTTTGGGGGGGCCAACGTCCTGACTTTC. It translates to CSARAGFGGANVLTF.

This chain joins TRBV12-5 and TRBJ2-5, with TRBD1 matching 7 bases. The J call is in doubt because the DNA end fits TRBJ2-1 better. Germline assignment: CDR1 LGHNT and CDR2 FRNRAP. The CDR3 contains 17 residues. The CDR3 protein is CASGLGSKGASGGEQFF. The CDR3 nucleotides are TGTGCTAGTGGTTTGGGATCAAAGGGGGCATCAGGGGGAGAGCAGTTCTTC.

This clonotype appeared a few times. The chain uses TRBV20-1 and TRBJ2-3, with 11 nucleotides matching TRBD2. Looked up from germline, CDR1 is DFQATT and CDR2 is SNEGSKA (reference sequence). The CDR3 spans 15 residues. J was trimmed by 2 bases and V by 4 bases; bases with no gene match: 5. The CDR3 loop reads CSATHSGGATDTQYF. The CDR3 DNA sequence: TGCAGTGCTACCCATAGCGGGGGGGCCACAGATACGCAGTATTTT.

This clonotype occurred a few times. V usage is TRBV12-3 or TRBV12-4 and J usage is TRBJ2-7; D may be TRBD1 or TRBD2 (5 bases each). Trimming left V 7 bases short and J 7 bases short, with 20 bases between. The CDR3 sequence is 14 residues long. CDR3 in amino acids: CASTPVEGLGEQYF. In DNA form, the CDR3 reads TGTGCCAGCACCCCAGTCGAGGGGCTTGGGGAGCAGTACTTC.

This clonotype was seen a few times. The chain is built from TRBV5-1 and TRBJ2-2, with a tentative D call TRBD2 (6 bases). Trimming cost V 3 bases and J 7 bases, with 19 bases left between them. CDR1 is SGHRS and CDR2 is YFSETQ in the germline V gene. This CDR3 has 16 residues. The CDR3 loop is CASSSSGTQPYGELFF. The CDR3 bases are TGCGCCAGCAGCTCCTCCGGGACTCAACCCTACGGGGAGCTGTTTTTT.

This chain connects TRBV29-1 to TRBJ2-3; D might be TRBD1 (5 bases). V gave up 7 bases and J gave up 1 base, with 15 bases separating them. The CDR3 spans 14 residues. CDR1 and CDR2 from the germline V gene are SQVTM and ANQGSEA. The CDR3 nucleotides are TGCAGCGCCACAGGAGTCCGGGGCACAGATACGCAGTATTTT. Residues: CSATGVRGTDTQYF.

V gene TRBV11-1 combines with J gene TRBJ2-1; 7 bases line up with TRBD2. The DNA end is a closer match to TRBJ2-5, so the J assignment may be wrong. CDR3 length: 20 amino acids. Per germline, CDR1 SGHAT and CDR2 FQDESV (reference sequence). CDR3: CASSSSRTRLEITEQETQYF. The CDR3 bases are TGTGCCAGCAGTTCCTCTCGGACTAGACTTGAAATAACGGAGCAAGAGACCCAGTACTTC.

The chain uses TRBV12-3 or TRBV12-4 and TRBJ1-3, with D possibly TRBD1 on 6 matching bases. V was trimmed by 5 bases and J by 4 bases, leaving 6 bases between them. The length of the CDR3 is 12 residues. CDR3 loop: CASSQGGNTIYF. The CDR3 region has the DNA TGTGCCAGCAGTCAGGGGGGAAACACCATATATTTT.

In its sample, this clonotype was seen a few times. The rearrangement joins TRBV3-1 to TRBJ2-7; D uncertain. The germline V gene encodes CDR1 LGHDT and CDR2 YNNKEL (reference sequence). This CDR3 region has 14 residues. The V and J ends lost 0 bases and 6 bases respectively, with 12 bases between them. DNA for the CDR3: TGTGCCAGCAGCCAAGATTATGCTAGAAGCGAGCAGTACTTC. Protein: CASSQDYARSEQYF.